This T cell receptor (beta chain) derives from a study of T cells in Graves' hyperthyroidism and ophthalmopathy (dated by TCRdb to the late 2010s). Study-level background: Peripheral blood samples were taken at initial diagnosis, before any treatment was given. To identify TCR V-J signatures that set the groups apart, the researchers used a discovery cohort of more than 95 patients, made up of around 42 with Graves' ophthalmopathy and 57 with stable Graves' hyperthyroidism. Whether ophthalmopathy could be predicted prospectively was tested in an independent validation cohort made up of some 20 hyperthyroidism patients plus 17 patients who later progressed to ophthalmopathy. For training and testing, the 100 or so patients in the discovery cohort were randomly divided in a 7:3 ratio. In several Graves' hyperthyroidism patients, the study also compared T-cell repertoires from thyroid tissue with T-cell repertoires from blood. After blood sampling, hyperthyroidism patients were treated with methimazole at a starting dose of 30 mg daily, and ophthalmopathy patients were treated with high-dose intravenous methylprednisolone. The paper describes TCR Vbeta CDR3 sequencing of 120 to 150 peripheral blood samples, made up of roughly 45 ophthalmopathy patients, roughly 72 hyperthyroidism patients and approximately 17 progressor patients. Overall results and qualifications from the work: No statistical method was used to set the sample size in advance, and investigators knew the group allocation. In validation, the model predicted progression to ophthalmopathy a median of about 6.5 months before onset, with approximately 70% sensitivity and almost 75% specificity. Most expanded thyroid clonotypes (frequency above 0.001) were also detected in blood, suggesting blood repertoires may reflect thyroid immune responses. Ophthalmopathy was separated from stable hyperthyroidism by a 13 V-J signature model, with 85% to 90% sensitivity and about 81% specificity obtained in cross-validation and 80%/75% obtained in testing.

The TCR beta CDR3 regions were amplified from RNA transcripts. The first round of RT-PCR for the TCR CDR3 was performed with the HTBI primer set and the Qiagen OneStep RT-PCR kit. Libraries were constructed in a second round of multiplex PCR, after which size selection and purification were performed. Sequencing of the libraries was done on an Illumina HiSeq2000 using paired-end 100 bp reads. The study's own analysis went as follows. Raw data were processed with SOAPnuke, discarding reads with adapters, uncalled bases, mean Phred below 15, or no exact constant-primer or identifier match. High-quality paired reads were merged using COPE v1.2.5, and each unique nucleotide sequence was defined as a clonotype. MiTCR v1.1 was used to align clonotypes to the IMGT TRBV, TRBD and TRBJ reference segments. The analysis was restricted to V-J combinations with a frequency above 0.0001, which together covered about 99% of the repertoires. The TCS score was defined as the ratio of F50 (clonal expansion) to E x V (chaos), calculated using BLOSUM62-based TCRdist between CDR3 peptides within each V-J. Welch's t-statistics and random forest reduced fewer than 600 V-J features to under 15, which were used in a naive Bayes classifier (R e1071). TCRdb handled the public reads itself, with Q25 trimming in fastp and clone calling in MiXCR, and kept productive beta chains. Each entry merges the rows of one CDR3 protein and shows their most common DNA and genes. The V and J calls here are based on TCRdb, not the publication. This sample is represented by roughly 350,000 distinct CDR3 sequences; roughly 15% of them were singletons. The top ten clonotypes cover around 20% of the sample.

In the ophthalmopathy patients, disease was moderately to severely active, with a Clinical Activity Score of 3 or more, a NOSPECS grade of 4 or more, and a duration of less than 3 months. Patients with uncontrolled infections, other autoimmune diseases, pregnancy or lactation were excluded. Diagnoses were established on the basis of clinical symptoms, serum thyroxine and TRAb, thyroid ultrasound, and orbital computed tomography. PBMCs were separated from roughly 9.6 ml of fresh peripheral blood using Ficoll-Paque density gradient centrifugation. Total RNA was extracted with Trizol reagent, and quality was checked on an Agilent 2100 Bioanalyzer. This clonotype was seen ten or more times. It has no known antigen specificity. No base qualities exist here, and no much larger clone lies one base off it. The CDR3 covers 12 residues, taking in both the cysteine and the phenylalanine. The CDR3 DNA has 36 bases and is translated from base 1. CDR1 and CDR2 are read off the germline V gene (reference sequence) as MNHEY and SMNVEV. The germline ends are 12 bases apart after V is trimmed by 8 bases and J by 7 bases.

Sequenced material: blood. The V gene is TRBV27 and the J gene is TRBJ2-1, with a tentative D gene TRBD2 over 5 matching bases. The receptor's source is a woman in her thirties with Graves' ophthalmopathy. The nucleotide sequence reads TGTGCCAGCCGGGGAGTCTATAATGAGCAGTTCTTC. Its translation is CASRGVYNEQFF.